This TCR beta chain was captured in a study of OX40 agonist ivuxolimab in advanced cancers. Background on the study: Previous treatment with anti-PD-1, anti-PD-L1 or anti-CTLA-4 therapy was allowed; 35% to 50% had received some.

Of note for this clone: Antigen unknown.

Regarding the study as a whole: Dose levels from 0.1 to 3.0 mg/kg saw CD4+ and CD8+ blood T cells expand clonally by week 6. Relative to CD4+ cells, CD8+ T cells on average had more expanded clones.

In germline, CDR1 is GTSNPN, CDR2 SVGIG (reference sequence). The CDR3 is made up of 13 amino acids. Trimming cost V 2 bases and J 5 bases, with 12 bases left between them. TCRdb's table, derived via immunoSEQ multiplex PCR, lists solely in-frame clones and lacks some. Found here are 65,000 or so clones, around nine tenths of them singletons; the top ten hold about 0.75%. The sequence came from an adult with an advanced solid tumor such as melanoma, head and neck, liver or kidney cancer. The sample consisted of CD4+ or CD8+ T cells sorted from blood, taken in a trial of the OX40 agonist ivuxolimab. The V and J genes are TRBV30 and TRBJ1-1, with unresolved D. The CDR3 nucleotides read TGTGCCTGGAGTCTTGGTAAAGGGACTGAAGCTTTCTTT. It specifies CAWSLGKGTEAFF. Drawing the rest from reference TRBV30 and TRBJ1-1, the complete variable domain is SQTIHQWPATLVQPVGSPLSLECTVEGTSNPNLYWYRQAAGRGLQLLFYSVGIGQISSEVPQNLSASRPQDRQFILSSKKLLLSDSGFYLCAWSLGKGTEAFFGQGTRLTVV.